The clone carrying this T cell receptor beta chain turned up a few times. The target antigen is unknown. The sample originates from a study of T-cell memory formation after mild COVID-19. Across the study: TCR clusters mostly belonged to single donors.

Germline assignment: CDR1 SGHTA and CDR2 FQGNSA. The CDR3 sequence is 13 residues long. V gave up 4 bases and J gave up 9 bases, with 13 bases separating them. The study's findings and limits: Pre-infection memory showed some responding clones, and this suggested that cross-reactive memory joined. Contracting CD4+ clones lay largely in CM and EM, with CD8+ ones residing in EMRA. A second wave expanding day 15 to 37 was CD4+-biased; contracting clones were balanced.

TCRdb processed the 5' RACE reads anew with MiXCR; each CDR3 protein has one entry. The repertoire consists of tens of thousands of distinct CDR3 sequences, with about an eighth occurring once and the leading ten covering under 30%. Material: PBMCs or a T cell subset sorted from them (not recorded which). The genes are TRBV7-2 and TRBJ1-5, with D possibly TRBD1 on 6 matching bases. This TCR was sampled from a man aged 18 to 35 who had mild COVID-19 (a few samples of this study predate the infection). Cell type and time point are not known. CDR3 in DNA: TGTGCCAGCAGCTCAGCGGGGGCACGGCCCCAGCATTTT. Its translation is CASSSAGARPQHF.